This T cell receptor beta chain was identified during a study of preoperative IRX-2 immunotherapy in early breast cancer. As to treatment: preoperative locoregional IRX-2 cytokine immunotherapy. This phase Ib study tested locoregional IRX-2 cytokine immunotherapy given before surgery. V gave up 5 bases and J gave up 1 base, with 9 bases separating them. Germline V CDR1 and CDR2: MNHEY, SMNVEV (reference sequence). This CDR3 has 14 residues. TCRdb's copy holds only in-frame clones and misses some; the assay was immunoSEQ multiplex PCR. The sample records roughly 45,000 clones, approximately 94% being singletons.

The receptor was isolated from a human donor with breast cancer. The chain has TRBV27 and TRBJ1-5; D gene unclear. This specimen was tumor tissue, taken after IRX-2 immunotherapy. CDR3 protein: CASSPSGSNQPQHF. As DNA, the CDR3 is TGTGCCAGCAGTCCTAGTGGCAGCAATCAGCCCCAGCATTTT.